This is a list of T cell receptor beta chains from one sample in a study of cytomegalovirus exposure and HLA in healthy donors. Libraries were prepared by immunoSEQ multiplex PCR; TCRdb keeps only in-frame clonotypes and omits some of them. The sample holds over 150,000 clones, 70% to 75% seen once. The source material was PBMCs. These TCRs come from a man aged 30-40 years in good health and CMV-seropositive. The CDR3 runs from the conserved cysteine through the conserved F or W. A D gene is named only where the DNA matches it firmly. Only some rows state a clone size, as once, few, many or a class for expanded clones.

d_gene | abundance | len | j_gene | v_gene | CDR3nt | CDR3aa
NA | NA | 14 | TRBJ1-4 | TRBV10-3 | TGTGCCATCAGTGTGGGGGATGCGGGGAAAAAACTGTTTTTT | CAISVGDAGKKLFF
TRBD2 | NA | 14 | TRBJ2-5 | TRBV9 | TGTGCCAGCAGCGTAGCCGGGACTACCGAGACCCAGTACTTC | CASSVAGTTETQYF
TRBD2 | once | 18 | TRBJ2-5 | TRBV7-2 | TGTGCCAGCAGCTCTTTAGCGGGAGGGTTAAAGTTTTGGGAGACCCAGTACTTC | CASSSLAGGLKFWETQYF
NA | NA | 13 | TRBJ1-2 | TRBV6-5 | TGTGCCAGCAGTGAATCTGGGACTAGAGGCTACACCTTC | CASSESGTRGYTF
TRBD1 | few | 15 | TRBJ2-7 | TRBV15 | TGTGCCACCAGCAGGGGACAGGACAGGGCTTACGAGCAGTACTTC | CATSRGQDRAYEQYF
NA | NA | 13 | TRBJ2-5 | TRBV27 | TGTGCCAGCAGTTTCGACGGTGCTACAGAGCAGTACTTC | CASSFDGATEQYF
NA | NA | 14 | TRBJ1-6 | TRBV13 | TGTGCCAGCAGCCAACAGGGTCAAGGATCACCCCTCCACTTT | CASSQQGQGSPLHF
NA | NA | 13 | TRBJ2-3 | TRBV30 | TGTGCCTGGAGGGAGGTGACCTCGGGGACGCAGTATTTT | CAWREVTSGTQYF
TRBD1 | NA | 14 | TRBJ2-7 | TRBV6-1 | TGTGCCAGCAGTGAATATCACAGGGGCTACGAGCAGTACTTC | CASSEYHRGYEQYF
TRBD1 | NA | 15 | TRBJ2-1 | TRBV6-5 | TGTGCCAGCAGTTACTCGCGGACAGGGGACGGTGAGCAGTTCTTC | CASSYSRTGDGEQFF
TRBD1 | NA | 14 | TRBJ2-7 | TRBV19 | TGTGCCAGTAGGTCGGGACAGGGGTCCCACGAGCAGTACTTC | CASRSGQGSHEQYF
NA | NA | 12 | TRBJ2-1 | TRBV30 | TGTGCCTGGAGTGTGGCGGGGAATGAGCAGTTCTTC | CAWSVAGNEQFF
NA | NA | 14 | TRBJ1-6 | TRBV2 | TGTGCCAGCAGCCAACAGGGTGCGGATTCACCCCTCCACTTT | CASSQQGADSPLHF
NA | NA | 13 | TRBJ1-5 | TRBV25-1 | TGTGCCAGCGCTGGGGGGGCGAATCAGCCCCAGCATTTT | CASAGGANQPQHF
NA | NA | 15 | TRBJ1-5 | TRBV15 | TGTGCCACCCAGTGGGAGAGGTCCTCCAATCAGCCCCAGCATTTT | CATQWERSSNQPQHF
TRBD1 | NA | 14 | TRBJ2-7 | TRBV5-1 | TGCGCCAGCAGCCCGTGGACAGGAACCTACGAGCAGTACTTC | CASSPWTGTYEQYF
TRBD1 | NA | 18 | TRBJ2-2 | TRBV2 | TGTGCCAGCAAGTTAGGGACAGGGAACGAGATGGACACCGGGGAGCTGTTTTTT | CASKLGTGNEMDTGELFF
NA | NA | 16 | TRBJ1-5 | TRBV28 | TGTGCCAGCAGTTTACTCGGGCAGGGGAGCAATCAGCCCCAGCATTTT | CASSLLGQGSNQPQHF
TRBD1 | NA | 13 | TRBJ1-5 | TRBV19 | TGTGCCAGTTCACAGGGGGCGAAGCAGCCCCAGCATTTT | CASSQGAKQPQHF
TRBD1 | NA | 15 | TRBJ1-6 | TRBV2 | TGTGCCAGCAGCGAGGACAGGGGGCAAAATTCACCCCTCCACTTT | CASSEDRGQNSPLHF
NA | few | 13 | TRBJ1-1 | TRBV30 | TGTGCCTGGAGTTTTAGGGAGGGGGCTGAAGCTTTCTTT | CAWSFREGAEAFF
TRBD1 | few | 14 | TRBJ2-7 | TRBV7-9 | TGTGCCAGCAGCTTGGACAGGGGGATCTACGAGCAGTACTTC | CASSLDRGIYEQYF
NA | NA | 15 | TRBJ1-6 | TRBV18 | TGTGCCAGCTCACCATCCCACAGTTCCAATTCACCCCTCCACTTT | CASSPSHSSNSPLHF
NA | NA | 14 | TRBJ2-4 | TRBV2 | TGTGCCAGCAGTGACTCGGCAGGGGAAAACATTCAGTACTTC | CASSDSAGENIQYF
TRBD2 | NA | 16 | TRBJ2-2 | TRBV19 | TGTGCCAGTAGTAATCAAGCGGGAGCGTCCACCGGGGAGCTGTTTTTT | CASSNQAGASTGELFF
TRBD1 | NA | 17 | TRBJ2-3 | TRBV5-3 | TGTGCCAGAAGCCGAGTTTCCCGGACAGGGGGTCCCGGTACGCAGTATTTT | CARSRVSRTGGPGTQYF
NA | NA | 14 | TRBJ1-2 | TRBV4-2 | TGTGCCAGCAGCCAAGACGGTCTAAGCTATGGCTACACCTTC | CASSQDGLSYGYTF
TRBD1 | NA | 13 | TRBJ2-3 | TRBV19 | TGTGCCAGCTCGGACAGGGCAAGAGATACGCAGTATTTT | CASSDRARDTQYF
NA | NA | 13 | TRBJ2-7 | TRBV7-2 | TGTGCCAGCAGCATTAACAGGGACTACGAGCAGTACTTC | CASSINRDYEQYF
NA | NA | 12 | TRBJ1-4 | TRBV30 | TGTGCCTGGAGTGTACAGGTTGAAAAACTGTTTTTT | CAWSVQVEKLFF
TRBD1 | NA | 17 | TRBJ2-5 | TRBV11-3 | TGTGCCAGCAGCCGCAGGGGGGACAGGCTAGTAGAAGAGACCCAGTACTTC | CASSRRGDRLVEETQYF
TRBD1 | NA | 14 | TRBJ2-3 | TRBV11-3 | TGTGCCAGCAGCTCGGGACAGGGGACAGATACGCAGTATTTT | CASSSGQGTDTQYF
TRBD2 | NA | 15 | TRBJ2-1 | TRBV5-1 | TGCGCCAGCAGCTTGGGGCCTAGCGGCGAGGATGAGCAGTTCTTC | CASSLGPSGEDEQFF
NA | NA | 14 | TRBJ1-1 | TRBV9 | TGTGCCAGCAGCGGAACCAGGGGAGGGGCTGAAGCTTTCTTT | CASSGTRGGAEAFF
TRBD2 | few | 15 | TRBJ2-7 | TRBV19 | TGTGCCAGTAGTTTGGCGGCTAGCGGGGCCTACGAGCAGTACTTC | CASSLAASGAYEQYF
TRBD1 | once | 13 | TRBJ2-3 | TRBV4-3 | TGCGCCAGCAGAGGGACAGGGGAAGATACGCAGTATTTT | CASRGTGEDTQYF
TRBD1 | NA | 14 | TRBJ1-1 | TRBV7-9 | TGTGCCAGCAGCTTAGAAGGGGGCGCCTTGAAAGCTTTCTTT | CASSLEGGALKAFF
NA | NA | 16 | TRBJ2-3 | TRBV9 | TGTGCCAGCAGCGTCAATCGGGAAGCTAGGACAGATACGCAGTATTTT | CASSVNREARTDTQYF
TRBD2 | NA | 18 | TRBJ2-7 | TRBV7-2 | TGTGCCAGCAGCTTAATCGCAGGCACTAGCGGGAGCATGTACGAGCAGTACTTC | CASSLIAGTSGSMYEQYF
NA | NA | 14 | TRBJ2-7 | TRBV7-9 | TGTGCCAGCAGCTTAGGGTTGCAGTTCAACGAGCAGTACTTC | CASSLGLQFNEQYF
TRBD2 | NA | 13 | TRBJ2-7 | TRBV5-6 | TGTGCCAGCACTTTGGGAGGGGAACGGGAGCAGTACTTC | CASTLGGEREQYF
NA | NA | 13 | TRBJ1-2 | TRBV11-1 | TGTGCCAGCAGCTTAAACGGTGCCGGGGGCTACACCTTC | CASSLNGAGGYTF
NA | NA | 15 | TRBJ1-6 | TRBV14 | TGTGCCAGCAGCCAAGTTCAGGGCACAAATTCACCCCTCCACTTT | CASSQVQGTNSPLHF
NA | few | 15 | TRBJ2-1 | TRBV30 | TGTGCCTGGAGCGGAGAAGGAGGGGCGGGTAATGAGCAGTTCTTC | CAWSGEGGAGNEQFF
TRBD2 | once | 16 | TRBJ2-7 | TRBV5-1 | TGCGCCAGCAGCTTGGTGGTCTCGGCTAGCGGGAACGAGCAGTACTTC | CASSLVVSASGNEQYF
NA | NA | 15 | TRBJ2-7 | TRBV13 | TGTGCCAGCAGCTTAGGGGAAGGGGGAGCCTACGAGCAGTACTTC | CASSLGEGGAYEQYF
NA | NA | 12 | TRBJ2-7 | TRBV11-2 | TGTGCCAGCCGTGAGGGTTCCTACGAGCAGTACTTC | CASREGSYEQYF
TRBD1 | NA | 15 | TRBJ1-5 | TRBV6-5 | TGTGCCAGCAGCCCCCACAGGGGAAGCAATCAGCCCCAGCATTTT | CASSPHRGSNQPQHF
TRBD2 | few | 20 | TRBJ2-7 | TRBV28 | TGTGCCAGCAGTTTCCCCAGAGAGGGGTTTACCGGGACTAGCTCCTACGAGCAGTACTTC | CASSFPREGFTGTSSYEQYF
TRBD1 | NA | 16 | TRBJ1-4 | TRBV18 | TGTGCCAGCTCACCCCTCCGGACAGGGCAGGGCGAAAAACTGTTTTTT | CASSPLRTGQGEKLFF
NA | NA | 13 | TRBJ1-3 | TRBV19 | TGTGCCAGTAAGGAGGCATTCATCCCCACCATATATTTT | CASKEAFIPTIYF
NA | NA | 16 | TRBJ2-1 | TRBV4-3 | TGCGCCAGCAGCCAAGAAAAGCGTTCACCCTACAATGAGCAGTTCTTC | CASSQEKRSPYNEQFF
TRBD1 | NA | 15 | TRBJ2-7 | TRBV9 | TGTGCCAGCAGCGTAAGCGGACAGGGGGCCTACGAGCAGTACTTC | CASSVSGQGAYEQYF
NA | NA | 14 | TRBJ1-5 | TRBV6-1 | TGTGCCAGCAGAGATGATAGGAGTCCTCAGCCCCAGCATTTT | CASRDDRSPQPQHF
NA | few | 12 | TRBJ1-1 | TRBV30 | TGTGCTCCCCCGGGTGGGAACACTGAAGCTTTCTTT | CAPPGGNTEAFF
TRBD2 | NA | 14 | TRBJ2-7 | TRBV18 | TGTGCCAGCTCACCGCGGACTAGCTCCTACGAGCAGTACTTC | CASSPRTSSYEQYF